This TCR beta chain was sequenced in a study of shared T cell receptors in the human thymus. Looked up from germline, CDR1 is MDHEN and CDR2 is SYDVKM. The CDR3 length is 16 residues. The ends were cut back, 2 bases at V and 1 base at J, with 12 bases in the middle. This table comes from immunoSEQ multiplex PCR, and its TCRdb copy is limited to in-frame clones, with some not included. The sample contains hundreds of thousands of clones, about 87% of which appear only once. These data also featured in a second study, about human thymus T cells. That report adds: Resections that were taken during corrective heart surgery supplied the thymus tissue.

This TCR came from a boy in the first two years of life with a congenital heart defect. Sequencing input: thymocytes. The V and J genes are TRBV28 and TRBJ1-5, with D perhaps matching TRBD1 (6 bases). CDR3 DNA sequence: TGTGCCAGCAGTTTACAGGGGATTCGGAGCAATCAGCCCCAGCATTTT. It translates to CASSLQGIRSNQPQHF. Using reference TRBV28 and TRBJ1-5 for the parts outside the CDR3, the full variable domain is DVKVTQSSRYLVKRTGEKVFLECVQDMDHENMFWYRQDPGLGLRLIYFSYDVKMKEKGDIPEGYSVSREKKERFSLILESASTNQTSMYLCASSLQGIRSNQPQHFGDGTRLSIL.